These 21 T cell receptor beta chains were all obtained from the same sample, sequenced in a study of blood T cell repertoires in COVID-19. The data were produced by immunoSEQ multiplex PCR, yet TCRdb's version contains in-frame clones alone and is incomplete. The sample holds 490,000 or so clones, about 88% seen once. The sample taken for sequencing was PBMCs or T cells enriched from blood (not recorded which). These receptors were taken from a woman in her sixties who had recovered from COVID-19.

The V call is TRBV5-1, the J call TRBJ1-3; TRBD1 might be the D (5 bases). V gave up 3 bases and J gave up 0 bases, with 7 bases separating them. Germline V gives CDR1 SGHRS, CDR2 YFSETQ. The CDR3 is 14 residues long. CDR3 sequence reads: CASSSDTSGNTIYF. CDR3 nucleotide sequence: TGCGCCAGCAGCTCGGACACCTCTGGAAACACCATATATTTT.

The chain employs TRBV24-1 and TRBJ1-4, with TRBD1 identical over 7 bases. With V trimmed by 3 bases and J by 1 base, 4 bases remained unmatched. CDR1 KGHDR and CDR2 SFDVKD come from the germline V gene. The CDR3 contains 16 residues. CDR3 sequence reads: CATSDPDRVTNEKLFF. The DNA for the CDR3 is TGTGCCACCAGTGATCCCGACAGGGTAACTAATGAAAAACTGTTTTTT.

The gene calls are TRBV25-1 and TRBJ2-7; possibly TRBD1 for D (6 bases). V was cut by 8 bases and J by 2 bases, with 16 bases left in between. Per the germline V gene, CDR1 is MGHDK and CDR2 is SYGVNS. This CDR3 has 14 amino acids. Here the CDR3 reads CASGKQGRTYEQYF. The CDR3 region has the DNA TGTGCCAGCGGTAAACAGGGACGAACCTACGAGCAGTACTTC.

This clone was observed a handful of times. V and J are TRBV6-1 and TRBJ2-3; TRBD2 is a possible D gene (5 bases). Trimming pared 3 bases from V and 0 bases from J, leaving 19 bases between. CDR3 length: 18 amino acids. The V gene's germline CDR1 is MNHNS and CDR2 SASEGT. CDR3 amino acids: CASSDPPGRVASTDTQYF. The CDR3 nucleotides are TGTGCCAGCAGTGACCCCCCGGGGAGAGTCGCTAGCACAGATACGCAGTATTTT.

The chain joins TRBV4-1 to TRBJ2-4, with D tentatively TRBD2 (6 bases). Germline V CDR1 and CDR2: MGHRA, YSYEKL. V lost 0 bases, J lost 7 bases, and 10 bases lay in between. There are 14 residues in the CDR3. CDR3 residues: CASSQDVEGNIQYF. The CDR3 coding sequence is TGCGCCAGCAGCCAAGATGTGGAGGGGAACATTCAGTACTTC.

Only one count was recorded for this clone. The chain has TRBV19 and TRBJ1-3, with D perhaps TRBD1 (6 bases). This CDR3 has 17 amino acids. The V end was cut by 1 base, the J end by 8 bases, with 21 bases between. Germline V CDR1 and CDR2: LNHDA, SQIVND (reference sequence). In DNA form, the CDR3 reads TGTGCCAGTAGTATAGGTCCGGGACAAGAGGTAGTAGACACCATATATTTT. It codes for CASSIGPGQEVVDTIYF.

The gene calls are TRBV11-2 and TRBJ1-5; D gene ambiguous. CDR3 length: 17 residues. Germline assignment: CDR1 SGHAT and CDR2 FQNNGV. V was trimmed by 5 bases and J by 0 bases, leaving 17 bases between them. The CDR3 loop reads CASSPKRTGFSNQPQHF. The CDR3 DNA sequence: TGTGCCAGCAGCCCAAAGAGGACGGGATTTAGCAATCAGCCCCAGCATTTT.

CDR3 DNA sequence: TGTGCCACCAGTATTGGACAGGGTTCCAACGTCCTGACTTTC. Its translation: CATSIGQGSNVLTF. The chain recombines TRBV24-1 with TRBJ2-6, with TRBD1 matching 8 bases. J gave up 8 bases and V 6 bases, and 5 bases lay outside the gene matches. CDR3 length equals 14 residues. Germline loops: CDR1 KGHDR, CDR2 SFDVKD.

The CDR3 coding sequence is TGCAGCGTTGAAGACACCAAAGAGGGCTACACCTTC. Its translation: CSVEDTKEGYTF. The V call is TRBV29-1, the J call TRBJ1-2; D not resolved. The CDR3 is 12 residues long. CDR1 and CDR2 from the germline V gene are SQVTM and ANQGSEA. The V end lost 0 bases, the J end lost 8 bases, and 10 bases lay between the germline ends.

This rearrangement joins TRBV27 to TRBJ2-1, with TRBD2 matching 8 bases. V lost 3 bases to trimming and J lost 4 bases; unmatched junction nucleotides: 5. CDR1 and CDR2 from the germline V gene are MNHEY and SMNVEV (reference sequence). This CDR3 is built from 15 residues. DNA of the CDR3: TGTGCCAGCAGTTTGACTAGCGAAACGTACAATGAGCAGTTCTTC. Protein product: CASSLTSETYNEQFF.

In nucleotides, the CDR3 is TGTGCCAGCAGTGACGGGCTCTCGCGGACGGCGGGATCGCAGTATTTT. Amino acids: CASSDGLSRTAGSQYF. V gene TRBV6-1 combines with J gene TRBJ2-3, with D tentatively TRBD2 (6 bases). Germline V CDR1 and CDR2: MNHNS, SASEGT. V was clipped by 3 bases and J by 10 bases, with 23 bases between them. The CDR3 totals 16 residues.

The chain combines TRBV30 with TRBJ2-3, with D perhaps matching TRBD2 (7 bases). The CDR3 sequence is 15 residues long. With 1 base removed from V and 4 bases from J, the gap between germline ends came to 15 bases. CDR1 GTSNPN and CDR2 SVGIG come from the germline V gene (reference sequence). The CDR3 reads CAWSGGAGAADTQYF. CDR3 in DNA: TGTGCCTGGAGTGGAGGGGCGGGGGCAGCAGATACGCAGTATTTT.

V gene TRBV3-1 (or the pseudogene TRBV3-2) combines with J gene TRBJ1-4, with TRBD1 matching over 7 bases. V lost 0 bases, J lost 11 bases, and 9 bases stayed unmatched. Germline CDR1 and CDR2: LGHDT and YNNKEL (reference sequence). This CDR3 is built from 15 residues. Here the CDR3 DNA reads TGTGCCAGCAGCCAAGATCCGACAGGGCGTGGGAAACTGTTTTTT. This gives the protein CASSQDPTGRGKLFF.

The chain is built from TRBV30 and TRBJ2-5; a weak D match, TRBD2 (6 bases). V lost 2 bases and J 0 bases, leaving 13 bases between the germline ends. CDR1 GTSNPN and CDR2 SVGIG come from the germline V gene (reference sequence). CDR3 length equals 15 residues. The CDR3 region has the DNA TGTGCCTGGAGTCGGAGGGGATGGTACCAAGAGACCCAGTACTTC. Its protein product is CAWSRRGWYQETQYF.

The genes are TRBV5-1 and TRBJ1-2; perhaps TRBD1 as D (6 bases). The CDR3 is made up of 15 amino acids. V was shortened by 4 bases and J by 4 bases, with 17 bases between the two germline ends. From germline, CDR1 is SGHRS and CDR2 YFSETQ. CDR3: CASSPSEGRGYGYTF. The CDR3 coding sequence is TGCGCCAGCAGCCCGTCTGAGGGCAGGGGCTATGGCTACACCTTC. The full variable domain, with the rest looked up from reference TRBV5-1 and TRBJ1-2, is KAGVTQTPRYLIKTRGQQVTLSCSPISGHRSVSWYQQTPGQGLQFLFEYFSETQRNKGNFPGRFSGRQFSNSRSEMNVSTLELGDSALYLCASSPSEGRGYGYTFGSGTRLTVV.

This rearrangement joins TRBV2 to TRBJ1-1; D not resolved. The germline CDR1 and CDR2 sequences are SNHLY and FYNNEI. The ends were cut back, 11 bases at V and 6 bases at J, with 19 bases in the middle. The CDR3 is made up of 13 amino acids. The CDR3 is CASAGIRLPEAFF. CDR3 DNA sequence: TGTGCCTCGGCCGGGATCCGATTACCTGAAGCTTTCTTT.

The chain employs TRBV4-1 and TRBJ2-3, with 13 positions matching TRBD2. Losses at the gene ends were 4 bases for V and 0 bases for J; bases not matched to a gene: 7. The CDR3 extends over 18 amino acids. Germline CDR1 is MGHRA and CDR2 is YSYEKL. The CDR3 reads CASSLRTSGGKSTDTQYF. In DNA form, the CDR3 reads TGCGCCAGCAGCCTTCGGACTAGCGGGGGCAAAAGCACAGATACGCAGTATTTT.

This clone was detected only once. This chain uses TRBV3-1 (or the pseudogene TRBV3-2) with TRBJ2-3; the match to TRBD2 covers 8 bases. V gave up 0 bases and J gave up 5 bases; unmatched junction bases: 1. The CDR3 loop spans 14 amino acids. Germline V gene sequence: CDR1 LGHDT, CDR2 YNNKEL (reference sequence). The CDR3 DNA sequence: TGTGCCAGCAGCCAAGAGCGGGGGGAAGATACGCAGTATTTT. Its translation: CASSQERGEDTQYF.

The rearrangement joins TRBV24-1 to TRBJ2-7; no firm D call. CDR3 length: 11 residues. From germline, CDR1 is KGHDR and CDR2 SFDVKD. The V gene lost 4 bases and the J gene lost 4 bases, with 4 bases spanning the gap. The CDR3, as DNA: TGTGCCACCAGTGACCCGTACGAGCAGTACTTC. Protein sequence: CATSDPYEQYF.

The DNA of the CDR3 is TGTGCCAGCAGTCCCCGTATTGACACTGAAGCTTTCTTT. Protein: CASSPRIDTEAFF. This chain connects TRBV2 to TRBJ1-1; D remains unclear. V gave up 5 bases and J gave up 3 bases, with 10 bases separating them. Germline assignment: CDR1 SNHLY and CDR2 FYNNEI. CDR3 length: 13 amino acids.

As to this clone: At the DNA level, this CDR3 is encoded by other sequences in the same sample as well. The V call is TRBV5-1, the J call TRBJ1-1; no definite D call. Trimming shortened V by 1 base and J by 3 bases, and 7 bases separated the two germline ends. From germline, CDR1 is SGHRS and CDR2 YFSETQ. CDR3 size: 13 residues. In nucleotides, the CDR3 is TGCGCCAGCAGCTTGAAAGGAGACACTGAAGCTTTCTTT. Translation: CASSLKGDTEAFF.